This T cell receptor (beta chain) derives from a study of blood T cells in healthy people across ages. This CDR3 is built from 16 residues. CDR1 is LGHDT, CDR2 YNNKEL, per germline (reference sequence). The V and J ends lost 0 bases and 0 bases respectively, with 9 bases between them. It was with a sample-barcoded 5' primer and a J-beta primer mix that a second PCR of roughly 6 to 12 cycles was run. MiXCR, run by TCRdb on the 5' RACE reads, gives a single entry per CDR3 protein. The data hold fewer than 950,000 distinct CDR3 sequences, with about 53% observed a single time. This chain connects TRBV3-1 to TRBJ1-5; possibly TRBD1 for D (5 bases). The material sequenced was blood. The source of this sequence is a man older than 75 in good health. The CDR3 coding sequence is TGTGCCAGCAGCCAAGATGGGGGAAATAGCAATCAGCCCCAGCATTTT. Residues: CASSQDGGNSNQPQHF. Supplemented by reference TRBV3-1 and TRBJ1-5, the full variable domain reads DTAVSQTPKYLVTQMGNDKSIKCEQNLGHDTMYWYKQDSKKFLKIMFSYNNKELIINETVPNRFSPKSPDKAHLNLHINSLELGDSAVYFCASSQDGGNSNQPQHFGDGTRLSIL.